Listed below are T cell receptor beta chains from one sample, sequenced in a study of control samples from healthy donors and cancer patients. Assay used: immunoSEQ multiplex PCR; TCRdb lists only in-frame clones, some missing. This table lists roughly 200,000 clones. The sequencing input was blood. The receptors shown here come from a woman under 40 in good health. The CDR3 runs from the conserved cysteine through the conserved F or W. Each record gives: D gene, V gene, J gene, CDR3 protein, CDR3 DNA. The D gene is left open where the match is weak.

>TRBD1|TRBV2|TRBJ1-5
CASRSRQGSNQPQHF
TGTGCCAGCAGAAGCAGACAGGGTAGCAATCAGCCCCAGCATTTT
>TRBD1|TRBV30|TRBJ2-7
CAWSLGQGGSDEQYF
TGTGCCTGGAGTCTGGGACAGGGGGGTTCCGACGAGCAGTACTTC
>NA|TRBV29-1|TRBJ1-2
CSVLGGADGYTF
TGCAGCGTTTTGGGTGGCGCGGATGGCTACACCTTC
>NA|TRBV11-2|TRBJ1-6
CASSLEVGLGSPLHF
TGTGCCAGCAGCTTAGAAGTCGGTTTGGGATCACCCCTCCACTTT
>NA|TRBV27|TRBJ2-7
CASSFVGAYEQYF
TGTGCCAGCAGTTTTGTCGGGGCCTACGAGCAGTACTTC
>NA|TRBV5-1|TRBJ2-1
CASSLGRTSYNEQFF
TGCGCCAGCAGCTTGGGTAGAACTTCCTACAATGAGCAGTTCTTC
>TRBD2|TRBV2|TRBJ2-1
CASSERGLAGGHEQFF
TGTGCCAGCAGTGAAAGGGGACTAGCGGGGGGGCATGAGCAGTTCTTC
>NA|TRBV3-1/TRBV3-2|TRBJ2-7
CASSPAVVGYEQYF
TGTGCCAGCAGTCCCGCGGTGGTAGGGTACGAGCAGTACTTC
>TRBD1|TRBV5-4|TRBJ1-2
CASSLTGQGMRGYTF
TGTGCCAGCAGCTTGACCGGACAGGGAATGCGGGGCTACACCTTC
>NA|TRBV28|TRBJ2-1
CASSLAGPEQFF
TGTGCCAGCAGTTTAGCAGGGCCCGAGCAGTTCTTC
>NA|TRBV9|TRBJ1-3
CASSPGVALSGNTIYF
TGTGCCAGCAGCCCCGGGGTGGCTCTCTCTGGAAACACCATATATTTT
>NA|TRBV3-1/TRBV3-2|TRBJ1-4
CATAWGLGPNEKLFF
TGTGCCACCGCATGGGGGCTGGGACCTAATGAAAAACTGTTTTTT
>TRBD1|TRBV6-5|TRBJ1-2
CASRTDRAGGYTF
TGTGCCAGCAGGACCGACAGGGCCGGCGGCTACACCTTC
>NA|TRBV28|TRBJ1-2
CASRRPSGGAGYTF
TGTGCCAGCAGACGTCCCTCGGGGGGCGCGGGCTACACCTTC
>NA|TRBV5-1|TRBJ2-3
CASSLGQPDTQYF
TGCGCCAGCAGCTTGGGACAGCCAGATACGCAGTATTTT
>TRBD1|TRBV5-8|TRBJ1-4
CASSFRGAGANEKLFF
TGTGCCAGCAGCTTCAGGGGGGCAGGGGCTAATGAAAAACTGTTTTTT
>NA|TRBV7-9|TRBJ2-1
CASSLAGGPEYNEQFF
TGTGCCAGCAGCTTAGCGGGGGGGCCGGAGTACAATGAGCAGTTCTTC